This T cell receptor beta chain appears in the sequencing data of a study of vaccination and CD4 T cells after COVID-19. An Oncomine TCR Beta short-read assay was used to sequence the DNA from cultured CD4+ T cells. From cultured CD4+ T cells, genomic DNA was extracted. TCRdb re-analysed the PCR reads in MiXCR, keeping a single row per CDR3 protein. The sample has some 14,000 distinct CDR3 sequences, roughly three fifths seen once; the top ten hold approximately 15%. Treatment noted: roughly nine-day PBMC culture with coronavirus spike peptide pools or control peptides (ViraFEST assay). The germline V gene encodes CDR1 DFQATT and CDR2 SNEGSKA (reference sequence). The ends were cut back, 0 bases at V and 3 bases at J, with 15 bases in the middle. The CDR3 covers 17 residues. Worth noting for this clonotype: Its target is unknown.

This sequence originates from a human donor who had recovered from COVID-19. Sample: CD4+ T cells from blood, cultured in vitro. This chain connects TRBV20-1 to TRBJ1-6, with a tentative D call TRBD1 (6 bases). The chain's CDR3 is CSARDMNREDYNSPLHF. The CDR3 bases are TGCAGTGCTAGAGATATGAACAGGGAAGACTATAATTCACCCCTCCACTTT.